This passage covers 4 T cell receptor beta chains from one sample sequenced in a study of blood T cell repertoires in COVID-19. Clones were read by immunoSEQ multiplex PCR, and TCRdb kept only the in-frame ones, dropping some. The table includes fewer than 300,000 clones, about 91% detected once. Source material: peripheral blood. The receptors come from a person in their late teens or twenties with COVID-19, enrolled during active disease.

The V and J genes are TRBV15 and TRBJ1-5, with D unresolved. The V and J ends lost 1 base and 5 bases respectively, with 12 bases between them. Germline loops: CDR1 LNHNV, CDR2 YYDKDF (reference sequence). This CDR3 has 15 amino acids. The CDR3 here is CATSRGVVVDQPQHF. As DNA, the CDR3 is TGTGCCACCAGCAGAGGAGTGGTCGTGGATCAGCCCCAGCATTTT. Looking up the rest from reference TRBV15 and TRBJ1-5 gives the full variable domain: DAMVIQNPRYQVTQFGKPVTLSCSQTLNHNVMYWYQQKSSQAPKLLFHYYDKDFNNEADTPDNFQSRRPNTSFCFLDIRSPGLGDTAMYLCATSRGVVVDQPQHFGDGTRLSIL.

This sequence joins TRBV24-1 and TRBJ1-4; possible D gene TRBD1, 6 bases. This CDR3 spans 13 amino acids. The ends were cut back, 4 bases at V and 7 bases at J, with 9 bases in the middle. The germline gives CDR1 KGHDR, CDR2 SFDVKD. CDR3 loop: CATSEGTPEKLFF. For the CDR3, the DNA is TGTGCCACCAGTGAAGGGACACCTGAAAAACTGTTTTTT.

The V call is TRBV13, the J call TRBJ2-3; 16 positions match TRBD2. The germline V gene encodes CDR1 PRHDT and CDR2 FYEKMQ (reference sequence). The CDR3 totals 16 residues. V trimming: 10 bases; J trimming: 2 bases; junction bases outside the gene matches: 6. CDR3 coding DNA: TGTGCCACGGGACTAGCGGGAGGGCCTACCACAGATACGCAGTATTTT. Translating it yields CATGLAGGPTTDTQYF.

The CDR3 DNA reads as TGTGCCAGTAGCCACGGACTAGCGGGGCCTCACGAGCAGTACTTC. Protein: CASSHGLAGPHEQYF. This chain joins TRBV19 and TRBJ2-7; 12 bases agree with TRBD2. Germline CDR1 and CDR2: LNHDA and SQIVND (reference sequence). The CDR3 extends over 15 amino acids. V lost 6 bases to trimming and J lost 5 bases; unmatched junction nucleotides: 8.